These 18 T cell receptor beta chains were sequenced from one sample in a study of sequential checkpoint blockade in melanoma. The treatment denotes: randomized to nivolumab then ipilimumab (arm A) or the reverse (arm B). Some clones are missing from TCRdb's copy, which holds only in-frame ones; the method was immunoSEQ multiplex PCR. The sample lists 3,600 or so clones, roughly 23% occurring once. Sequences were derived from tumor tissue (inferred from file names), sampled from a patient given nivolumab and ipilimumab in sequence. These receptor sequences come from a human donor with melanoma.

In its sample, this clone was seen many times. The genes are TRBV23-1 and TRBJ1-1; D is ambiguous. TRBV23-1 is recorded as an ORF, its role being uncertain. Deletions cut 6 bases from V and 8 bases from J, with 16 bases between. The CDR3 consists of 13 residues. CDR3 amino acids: CASSGPPWREAFF. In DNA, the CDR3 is TGCGCCAGCAGCGGGCCACCCTGGAGGGAAGCTTTCTTT.

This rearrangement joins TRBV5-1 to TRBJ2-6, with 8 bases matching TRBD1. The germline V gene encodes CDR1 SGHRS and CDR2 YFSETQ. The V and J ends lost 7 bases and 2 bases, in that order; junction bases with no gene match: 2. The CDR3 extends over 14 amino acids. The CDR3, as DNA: TGCGCCAGCTTCAGGGGGCCTGGGGCCAACGTCCTGACTTTC. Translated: CASFRGPGANVLTF.

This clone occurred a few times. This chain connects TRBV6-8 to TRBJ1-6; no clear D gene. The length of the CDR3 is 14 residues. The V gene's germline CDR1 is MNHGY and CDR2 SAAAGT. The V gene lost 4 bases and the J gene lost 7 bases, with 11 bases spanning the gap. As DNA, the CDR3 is TGTGCCAGCAGTTCGACGGGTGGGAATTCACCCCTCCACTTT. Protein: CASSSTGGNSPLHF.

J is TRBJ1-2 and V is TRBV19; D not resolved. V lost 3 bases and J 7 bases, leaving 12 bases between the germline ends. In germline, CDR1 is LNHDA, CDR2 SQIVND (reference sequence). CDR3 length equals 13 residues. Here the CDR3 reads CASSINQLAGYTF. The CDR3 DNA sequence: TGTGCCAGTAGTATTAACCAATTGGCTGGCTACACCTTC.

The CDR3 loop reads CASSPLDNEQFF. The CDR3 DNA reads as TGTGCCAGCTCACCACTAGACAATGAGCAGTTCTTC. This chain links TRBV18 with TRBJ2-1; the D is unclear. The CDR3 has 12 residues. V was cut by 1 base and J by 5 bases, with 3 bases left in between. CDR1 is KGHSH and CDR2 is LQKENI in the germline V gene.

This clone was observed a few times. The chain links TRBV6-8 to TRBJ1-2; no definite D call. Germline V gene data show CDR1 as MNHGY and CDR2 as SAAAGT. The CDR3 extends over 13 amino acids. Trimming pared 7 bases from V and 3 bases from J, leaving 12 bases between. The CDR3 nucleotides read TGTGCCAGCACGACCCGAACGGACTATGGCTACACCTTC. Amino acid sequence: CASTTRTDYGYTF.

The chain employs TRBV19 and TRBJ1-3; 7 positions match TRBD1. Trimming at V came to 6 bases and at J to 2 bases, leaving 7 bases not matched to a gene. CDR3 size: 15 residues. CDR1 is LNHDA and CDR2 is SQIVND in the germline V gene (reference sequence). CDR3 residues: CASSNGQAAGNTIYF. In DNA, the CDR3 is TGTGCCAGTAGCAATGGACAGGCTGCTGGAAACACCATATATTTT.

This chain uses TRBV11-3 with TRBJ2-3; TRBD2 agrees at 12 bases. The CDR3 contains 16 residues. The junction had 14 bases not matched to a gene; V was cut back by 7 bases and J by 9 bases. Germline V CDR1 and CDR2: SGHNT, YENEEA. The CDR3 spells CASTKAASGGAGTQYF. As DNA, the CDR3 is TGTGCCAGCACCAAGGCCGCTAGCGGGGGGGCGGGGACGCAGTATTTT.

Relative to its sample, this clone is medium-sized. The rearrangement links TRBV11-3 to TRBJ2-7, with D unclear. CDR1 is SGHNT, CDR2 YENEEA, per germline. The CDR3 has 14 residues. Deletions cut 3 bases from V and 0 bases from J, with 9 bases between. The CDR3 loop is CASSFGFSSYEQYF. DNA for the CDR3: TGTGCCAGCAGCTTTGGCTTTAGCTCCTACGAGCAGTACTTC.

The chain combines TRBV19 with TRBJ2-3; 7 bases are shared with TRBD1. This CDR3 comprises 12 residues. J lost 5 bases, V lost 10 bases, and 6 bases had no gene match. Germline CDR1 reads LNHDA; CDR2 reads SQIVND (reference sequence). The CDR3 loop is CATEGAGDTQYF. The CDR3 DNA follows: TGTGCCACCGAGGGGGCCGGAGATACGCAGTATTTT.

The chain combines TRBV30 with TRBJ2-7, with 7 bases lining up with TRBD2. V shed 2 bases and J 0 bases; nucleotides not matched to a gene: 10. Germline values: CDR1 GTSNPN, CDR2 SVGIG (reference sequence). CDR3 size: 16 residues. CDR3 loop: CAWSRKLAESSYEQYF. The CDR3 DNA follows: TGTGCCTGGAGTCGGAAGCTAGCGGAGAGCTCCTACGAGCAGTACTTC.

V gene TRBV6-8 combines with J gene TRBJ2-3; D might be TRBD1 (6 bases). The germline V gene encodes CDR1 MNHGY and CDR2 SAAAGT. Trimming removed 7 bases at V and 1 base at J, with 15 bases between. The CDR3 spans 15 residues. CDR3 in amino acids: CASTLSQGGTDTQYF. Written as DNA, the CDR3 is TGTGCCAGCACTCTATCACAGGGTGGCACAGATACGCAGTATTTT.

The chain's CDR3 is CASSQAGTASNQPQHF. CDR3 in DNA: TGTGCCAGCAGCCAAGCCGGGACAGCTAGCAATCAGCCCCAGCATTTT. The rearrangement uses TRBV16 and TRBJ1-5; 7 nucleotides match TRBD1. The CDR3 covers 16 residues. CDR1 and CDR2 (germline): KGHSY, FQNENV. The ends lost 2 bases at V and 0 bases at J; junction bases unmatched: 4.

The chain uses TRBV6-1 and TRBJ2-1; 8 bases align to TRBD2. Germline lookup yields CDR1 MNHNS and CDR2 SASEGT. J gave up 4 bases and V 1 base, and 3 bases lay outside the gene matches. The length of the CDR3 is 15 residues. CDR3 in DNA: TGTGCCAGCAGTGAAGTTAGCGGGGAGTACAATGAGCAGTTCTTC. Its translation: CASSEVSGEYNEQFF.

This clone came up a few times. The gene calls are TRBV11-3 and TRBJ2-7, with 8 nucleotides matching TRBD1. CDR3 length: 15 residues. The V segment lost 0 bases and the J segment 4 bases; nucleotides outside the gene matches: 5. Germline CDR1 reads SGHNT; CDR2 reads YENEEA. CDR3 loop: CASSLDRDRIYEQYF. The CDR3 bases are TGTGCCAGCAGCTTAGATCGGGACAGGATATACGAGCAGTACTTC.

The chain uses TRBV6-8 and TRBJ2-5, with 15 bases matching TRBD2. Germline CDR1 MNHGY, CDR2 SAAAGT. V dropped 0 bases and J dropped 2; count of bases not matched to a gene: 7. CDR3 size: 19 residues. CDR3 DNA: TGTGCCAGCAGTTACTCGAGGACTAGCGGGGGGGCCGGTCAAGAGACCCAGTACTTC. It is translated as CASSYSRTSGGAGQETQYF.

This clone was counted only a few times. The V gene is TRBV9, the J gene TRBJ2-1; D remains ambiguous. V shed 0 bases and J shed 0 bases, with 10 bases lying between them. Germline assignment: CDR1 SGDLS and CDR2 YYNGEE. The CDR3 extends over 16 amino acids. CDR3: CASSVVLGSSYNEQFF. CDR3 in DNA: TGTGCCAGCAGCGTAGTCTTAGGTAGCTCCTACAATGAGCAGTTCTTC.

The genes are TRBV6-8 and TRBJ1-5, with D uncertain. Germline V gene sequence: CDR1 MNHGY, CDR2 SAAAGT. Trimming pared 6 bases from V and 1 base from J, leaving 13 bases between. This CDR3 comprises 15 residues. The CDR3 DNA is TGTGCCAGCAGACCGCCGGGGAGCAGCAATCAGCCCCAGCATTTT. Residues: CASRPPGSSNQPQHF.